The clone carrying this T cell receptor beta chain was detected ten times or more. Its antigen is as yet unknown. What was amplified from RNA transcripts were TCR beta CDR3 regions. During a first-round RT-PCR of the TCR CDR3, the HTBI primer set was used. TCRdb re-analysed the multiplex PCR reads in MiXCR, keeping a single row per CDR3 protein. The sample shows about 640,000 distinct CDR3 sequences, roughly 14% of them seen only once. The source of the sample is a study of T cells in Graves' hyperthyroidism and ophthalmopathy. Overall study results and limits: Prediction of ophthalmopathy progression came a median approximately 6.6 months pre-onset. Most thyroid-expanded clonotypes above 0.001 were also found in blood.

Trimming removed 6 bases at V and 4 bases at J, with 9 bases between. Germline assignment: CDR1 MNHNS and CDR2 SASEGT. CDR3 length equals 12 residues. The V gene is TRBV6-1, the J gene TRBJ1-2; no clear D gene. Sequencing used blood. This clonotype was obtained from a woman aged 45 to 65 with Graves' ophthalmopathy. CDR3 in DNA: TGTGCCAGCAGCGACCGGGGCTATGGCTACACCTTC. Translation: CASSDRGYGYTF.